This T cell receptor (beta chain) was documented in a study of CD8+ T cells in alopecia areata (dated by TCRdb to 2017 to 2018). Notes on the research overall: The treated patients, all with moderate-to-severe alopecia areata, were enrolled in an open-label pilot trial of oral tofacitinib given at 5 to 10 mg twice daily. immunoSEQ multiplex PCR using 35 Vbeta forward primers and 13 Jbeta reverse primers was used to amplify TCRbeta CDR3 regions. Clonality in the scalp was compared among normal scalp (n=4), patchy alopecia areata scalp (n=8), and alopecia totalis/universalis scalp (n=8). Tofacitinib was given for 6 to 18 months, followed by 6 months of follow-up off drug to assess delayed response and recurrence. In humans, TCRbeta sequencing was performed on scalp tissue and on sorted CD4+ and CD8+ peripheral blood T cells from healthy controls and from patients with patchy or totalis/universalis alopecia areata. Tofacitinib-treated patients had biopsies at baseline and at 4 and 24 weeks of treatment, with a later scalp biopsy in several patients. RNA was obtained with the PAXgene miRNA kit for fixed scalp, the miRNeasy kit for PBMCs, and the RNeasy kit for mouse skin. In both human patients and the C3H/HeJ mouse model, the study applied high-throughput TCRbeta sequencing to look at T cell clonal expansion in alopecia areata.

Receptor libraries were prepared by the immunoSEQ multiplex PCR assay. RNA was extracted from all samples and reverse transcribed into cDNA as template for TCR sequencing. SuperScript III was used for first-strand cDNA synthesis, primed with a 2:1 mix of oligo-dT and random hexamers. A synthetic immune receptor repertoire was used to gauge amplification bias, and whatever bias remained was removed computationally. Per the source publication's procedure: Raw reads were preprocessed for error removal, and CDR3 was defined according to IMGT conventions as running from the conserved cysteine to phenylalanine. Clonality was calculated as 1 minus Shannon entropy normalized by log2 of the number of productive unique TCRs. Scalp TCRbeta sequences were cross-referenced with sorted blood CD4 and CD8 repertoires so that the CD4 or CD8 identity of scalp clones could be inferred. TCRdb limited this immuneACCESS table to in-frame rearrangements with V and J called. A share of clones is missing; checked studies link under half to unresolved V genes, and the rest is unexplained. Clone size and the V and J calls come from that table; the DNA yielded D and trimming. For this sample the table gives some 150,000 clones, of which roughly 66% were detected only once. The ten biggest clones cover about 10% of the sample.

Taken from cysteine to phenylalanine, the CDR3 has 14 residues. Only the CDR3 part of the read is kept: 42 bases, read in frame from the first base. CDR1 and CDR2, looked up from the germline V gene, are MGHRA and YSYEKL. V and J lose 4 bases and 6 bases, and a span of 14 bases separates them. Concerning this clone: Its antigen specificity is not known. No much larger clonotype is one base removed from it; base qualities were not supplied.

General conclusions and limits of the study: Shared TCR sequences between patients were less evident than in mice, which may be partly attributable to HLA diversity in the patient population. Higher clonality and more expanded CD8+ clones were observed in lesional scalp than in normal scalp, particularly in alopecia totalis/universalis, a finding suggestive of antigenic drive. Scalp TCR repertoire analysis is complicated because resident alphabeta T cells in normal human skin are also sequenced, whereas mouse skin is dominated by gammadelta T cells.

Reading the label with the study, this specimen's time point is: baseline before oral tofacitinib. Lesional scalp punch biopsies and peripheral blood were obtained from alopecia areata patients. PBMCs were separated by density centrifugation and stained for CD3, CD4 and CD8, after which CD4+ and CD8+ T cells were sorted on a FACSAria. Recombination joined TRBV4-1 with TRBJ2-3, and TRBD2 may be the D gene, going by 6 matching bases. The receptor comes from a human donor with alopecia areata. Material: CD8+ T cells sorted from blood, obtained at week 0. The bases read TGCGCCAGCAGCCCCCGGGAGCGCGGGGATACGCAGTATTTT. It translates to CASSPRERGDTQYF.